The T cell receptor beta chain described here comes from a study of kidney transplant recipient with SARS-CoV-2 infection. This clonotype was observed many times. TCRdb used MiXCR to reprocess the reads, holding one entry per CDR3 protein. The sample holds 200,000 to 300,000 distinct CDR3 sequences; 29% are singletons and the top ten take less than 8.5%. The V segment lost 3 bases and the J segment 1 base; nucleotides outside the gene matches: 18. The CDR3 length is 19 residues. CDR1 and CDR2 from the germline V gene are SGDLS and YYNGEE. This TCR derives from a male patient aged 25 to 39 who had COVID-19 and was a kidney transplant recipient. Some of the T cells may derive from the graft donor. Sample: a blood sample, taken at baseline and on day 111 from a kidney transplant recipient. This sequence joins TRBV9 and TRBJ1-2, with 7 bases lining up with TRBD1. CDR3 sequence (DNA): TGTGCCAGCAGCGAATATACCCGGGACAGCTATACCAATAACTATGGCTACACCTTC. Encoded protein: CASSEYTRDSYTNNYGYTF. Full variable domain (missing parts from reference TRBV9 and TRBJ1-2): DSGVTQTPKHLITATGQRVTLRCSPRSGDLSVYWYQQSLDQGLQFLIQYYNGEERAKGNILERFSAQQFPDLHSELNLSSLELGDSALYFCASSEYTRDSYTNNYGYTFGSGTRLTVV.